This T cell receptor (beta chain) was captured by sequencing in a study of blood T cells in healthy people across ages. With a J-beta primer mix and a sample-barcoded 5' primer, a second PCR ran roughly 7 to 11 cycles. In TCRdb, the 5' RACE reads were re-called with MiXCR into one record per CDR3 protein. The sample shows around 2 million distinct CDR3 sequences, 35% to 50% of them seen only once. Study-wide findings and caveats: Getting older went along with TCR beta diversity per million T cells dropping roughly linearly.

This clonotype was seen many times. The antigen remains unidentified. CDR3 size: 14 residues. The junction had 8 bases not matched to a gene; V was cut back by 6 bases and J by 6 bases. From germline, CDR1 is MNHEY and CDR2 SMNVEV (reference sequence). The sample, about 10 milliliters of peripheral blood, was drawn from each donor. The origin of this receptor is a human donor in good health. The chain couples TRBV27 to TRBJ2-4; TRBD2 agrees at 7 bases. The sequenced sample was blood. CDR3 DNA: TGTGCCAGCAGACCTGGACTAGGGGTAAACATTCAGTACTTC. Protein sequence: CASRPGLGVNIQYF.